One sample yielded the 29 T cell receptor beta chains listed below, sequenced in a study of naive and memory T cell subsets. The SP2 primer and nested alpha and beta constant region primers amplified ligated cDNA in four rounds. TCRdb used MiXCR to reprocess the 5' RACE reads, holding one entry per CDR3 protein. The sample lists roughly 62,000 distinct CDR3 sequences, roughly 8.1% occurring once. TCR cDNA received a 3' ligated oligonucleotide that carried a UMI. All receptors come from a female donor in good health.

This clonotype was detected many times. The J gene is TRBJ2-7, the V gene TRBV19; D tentatively reads TRBD1 or TRBD2 (5 bases each). Trimming pared 5 bases from V and 7 bases from J, leaving 21 bases between. Looked up from germline, CDR1 is LNHDA and CDR2 is SQIVND (reference sequence). CDR3 length equals 15 residues. The CDR3, as DNA: TGTGCCAGTAGTGCCCGGGACGGAACCTTTTTGGAGCAGTACTTC. Protein product: CASSARDGTFLEQYF.

This chain joins TRBV20-1 and TRBJ1-1; D gene ambiguous. Trimming took 3 bases from V and 1 from J, leaving 9 bases between them. CDR1 DFQATT and CDR2 SNEGSKA come from the germline V gene (reference sequence). The CDR3 is made up of 13 amino acids. The CDR3: CSARKDENTEAFF. CDR3 sequence (DNA): TGCAGTGCTAGGAAAGATGAGAACACTGAAGCTTTCTTT.

The chain combines TRBV12-3 or TRBV12-4 with TRBJ2-7, with 7 nucleotides matching TRBD1. The V gene end was trimmed by 2 bases and the J gene end by 1 base; junction bases not matched to a gene: 5. The CDR3 runs to 15 residues. The CDR3 DNA sequence: TGTGCCAGCAGTTTATCCTGGGGACAGTCCTACGAGCAGTACTTC. It yields the protein CASSLSWGQSYEQYF.

This clonotype was seen a few times. The chain links TRBV11-2 to TRBJ2-7; D is undetermined. Germline V gene sequence: CDR1 SGHAT, CDR2 FQNNGV. Trimming took off 0 bases at V and 8 bases at J, with 8 bases between the two ends. The CDR3 extends over 12 amino acids. In DNA, the CDR3 is TGTGCCAGCAGCTTAGAACGGTCGAAGCAGTACTTC. Protein: CASSLERSKQYF. Looking up the rest from reference TRBV11-2 and TRBJ2-7 gives the full variable domain: EAGVAQSPRYKIIEKRQSVAFWCNPISGHATLYWYQQILGQGPKLLIQFQNNGVVDDSQLPKDRFSAERLKGVDSTLKIQPAKLEDSAVYLCASSLERSKQYFGPGTRLTVT.

V is TRBV19 and J is TRBJ1-3; no reliable D call. The CDR3 loop spans 15 amino acids. Germline assignment: CDR1 LNHDA and CDR2 SQIVND (reference sequence). Trimming took 6 bases from V and 2 from J, leaving 14 bases between them. CDR3 nucleotide sequence: TGTGCCAGTAGCCGAATAAGGGAAACTGGAAACACCATATATTTT. Protein product: CASSRIRETGNTIYF. Full variable domain (outside the CDR3, taken from reference TRBV19 and TRBJ1-3): DGGITQSPKYLFRKEGQNVTLSCEQNLNHDAMYWYRQDPGQGLRLIYYSQIVNDFQKGDIAEGYSVSREKKESFPLTVTSAQKNPTAFYLCASSRIRETGNTIYFGEGSWLTVV.

This clonotype has at least ten counts. The CDR3 DNA follows: TGTGCCAGCAGTTTAGCCGGGGGCGGAGATACGCAGTATTTT. This codes for CASSLAGGGDTQYF. The chain recombines TRBV12-3 or TRBV12-4 with TRBJ2-3, with D possibly being TRBD1 or TRBD2 (6 bases each). V dropped 0 bases and J dropped 5 bases, with 9 bases sitting between them. The CDR3 extends over 14 amino acids.

The rearrangement joins TRBV5-1 to TRBJ2-7; D is perhaps TRBD1 or TRBD2 (5 bases each). The ends were cut back, 1 base at V and 1 base at J, with 12 bases in the middle. CDR3 size: 15 residues. Germline-derived CDR1 and CDR2 are SGHRS and YFSETQ. DNA of the CDR3: TGCGCCAGCAGCTTGACCCGGGACGGTTCCTACGAGCAGTACTTC. This translates into CASSLTRDGSYEQYF.

This clonotype was counted only a few times. V gene TRBV6-6 combines with J gene TRBJ1-1, with 8 positions matching TRBD1. CDR1 is MNHNY, CDR2 SVGAGI, per germline (reference sequence). This CDR3 region has 14 residues. With V trimmed by 6 bases and J by 8 bases, 11 bases remained unmatched. DNA for the CDR3: TGTGCCAGCAGAGACCCTGGACAGGGCCTCGAAGCTTTCTTT. The encoded protein is CASRDPGQGLEAFF.

V and J are TRBV7-9 and TRBJ2-1, with TRBD2 identical over 12 bases. Germline V gene sequence: CDR1 SEHNR, CDR2 FQNEAQ (reference sequence). This CDR3 region has 16 residues. V gave up 3 bases and J gave up 7 bases; unmatched junction bases: 7. Written as DNA, the CDR3 is TGTGCCAGCAGCTTCCGGACTAGCGGGATAGCGAATGAGCAGTTCTTC. Protein: CASSFRTSGIANEQFF. Based on the CDR3 plus reference TRBV7-9 and TRBJ2-1, the full variable domain is DTGVSQNPRHKITKRGQNVTFRCDPISEHNRLYWYRQTLGQGPEFLTYFQNEAQLEKSRLLSDRFSAERPKGSFSTLEIQRTEQGDSAMYLCASSFRTSGIANEQFFGPGTRLTVL.

This clonotype was recorded a few times. J is TRBJ1-1 and V is TRBV29-1; no clear D gene. The CDR3 spans 13 residues. Looked up from germline, CDR1 is SQVTM and CDR2 is ANQGSEA. The V end lost 0 bases, the J end lost 7 bases, and 12 bases lay between the germline ends. The CDR3, as DNA: TGCAGCGTTGAAGACCCCCCGCATCTTGAAGCTTTCTTT. Translated, it gives CSVEDPPHLEAFF.

This clonotype was detected many times. CDR3 region: CASSVPDSPAYNEQFF. DNA of the CDR3: TGTGCCAGCAGTGTTCCAGATTCACCGGCCTACAATGAGCAGTTCTTC. This sequence joins TRBV2 and TRBJ2-1; no definite D call. V was cut by 4 bases and J by 2 bases, with 15 bases left in between. This CDR3 region has 16 residues. CDR1 SNHLY and CDR2 FYNNEI come from the germline V gene.

The genes are TRBV18 and TRBJ1-1, with D tentatively TRBD1 (5 bases). Trimming removed 6 bases from V and 0 bases from J, with 8 bases in between. The CDR3 runs to 13 residues. CDR1 and CDR2 from the germline V gene are KGHSH and LQKENI. The DNA for the CDR3 is TGTGCCAGCTCGGGGGATTTGAACACTGAAGCTTTCTTT. Protein product: CASSGDLNTEAFF.

This clonotype has more than one count but fewer than ten. This chain connects TRBV5-4 to TRBJ2-3; 8 bases align to TRBD2. This CDR3 is 14 amino acids long. Trimming at V came to 6 bases and at J to 8 bases, leaving 11 bases not matched to a gene. CDR1 SGHNT and CDR2 YYREEE come from the germline V gene (reference sequence). CDR3 region: CASNPEASGSTQYF. The CDR3 nucleotides are TGTGCCAGCAACCCTGAGGCCAGCGGGAGTACGCAGTATTTT.

The V gene is TRBV29-1, the J gene TRBJ2-3, with D tentatively TRBD2 (6 bases). CDR1 is SQVTM, CDR2 ANQGSEA, per germline. There are 13 residues in the CDR3. V was clipped by 4 bases and J by 2 bases, with 10 bases between them. CDR3 nucleotides: TGCAGCGTTGGGGCGGGGAACACAGATACGCAGTATTTT. Translating it yields CSVGAGNTDTQYF.

V gene TRBV2 combines with J gene TRBJ2-7; D possibly corresponds to TRBD2 (6 bases). Germline lookup yields CDR1 SNHLY and CDR2 FYNNEI. Deletions cut 6 bases from V and 0 bases from J, with 12 bases between. The CDR3 contains 14 residues. The DNA for the CDR3 is TGTGCCAGCAGCCCAGTCGGGAGCTCCTACGAGCAGTACTTC. Translating it yields CASSPVGSSYEQYF.

The V gene is TRBV19, the J gene TRBJ2-3; D may be TRBD1 (6 bases). Germline CDR1 is LNHDA and CDR2 is SQIVND (reference sequence). V dropped 2 bases and J dropped 2 bases, with 14 bases sitting between them. The CDR3 runs 16 residues. CDR3 amino acids: CASSITPQGNTDTQYF. The CDR3 bases are TGTGCCAGTAGTATAACCCCCCAGGGGAACACAGATACGCAGTATTTT.

V gene TRBV6-2 or TRBV6-3 combines with J gene TRBJ2-1, with D hard to call. V was clipped by 0 bases and J by 3 bases, with 6 bases between them. The CDR3 is made up of 14 amino acids. The germline V gene has CDR1 MNHEY and CDR2 SVGEGT. The CDR3 sequence: CASSYSSDYNEQFF. The CDR3 DNA sequence: TGTGCCAGCAGTTACTCATCGGACTACAATGAGCAGTTCTTC.

The rearrangement links TRBV14 to TRBJ2-2, with unresolved D. Germline V gene sequence: CDR1 SGHDN, CDR2 FVKESK. V was shortened by 4 bases and J by 2 bases, with 5 bases between the two germline ends. This CDR3 is 13 amino acids long. This CDR3 reads CASSLVNTGELFF. The CDR3 DNA is TGTGCCAGCAGCCTTGTAAACACCGGGGAGCTGTTTTTT.

This sequence joins TRBV29-1 and TRBJ2-1; perhaps TRBD2 as D (5 bases). Germline V gives CDR1 SQVTM, CDR2 ANQGSEA. CDR3 size: 15 residues. Trimming took 4 bases from V and 1 from J, leaving 14 bases between them. CDR3 residues: CSVVLGDQSYNEQFF. The DNA for the CDR3 is TGCAGCGTTGTTTTGGGAGACCAATCCTACAATGAGCAGTTCTTC.

The rearrangement uses TRBV29-1 and TRBJ2-3, with 8 bases lining up with TRBD2. CDR1 SQVTM and CDR2 ANQGSEA come from the germline V gene. CDR3 length equals 17 residues. The trim removed 4 bases at V and 4 bases at J, leaving 16 bases unmatched. The CDR3: CSVVLLSKSGSADTQYF. The DNA for the CDR3 is TGCAGCGTTGTCCTCCTGAGTAAGAGCGGGAGCGCAGATACGCAGTATTTT.

The V and J genes are TRBV5-1 and TRBJ2-1, with D possibly matching TRBD2 (7 bases). The CDR3 is made up of 19 amino acids. The V end lost 0 bases, the J end lost 4 bases, and 23 bases lay between the germline ends. Germline V gene lookup returns CDR1 SGHRS and CDR2 YFSETQ. The CDR3 DNA reads TGCGCCAGCAGCTTGGTGGCGGGACGAGGGGGGGCAGGTTACAATGAGCAGTTCTTC. Translated: CASSLVAGRGGAGYNEQFF.

With regard to this clonotype: Sequence at one end of the junction differs from germline and may be a read error. The chain recombines TRBV9 with TRBJ1-6, with D possibly being TRBD1 (5 bases). The CDR3 length is 13 residues. Germline lookup yields CDR1 SGDLS and CDR2 YYNGEE. The CDR3 spells CASSVAGSSPLNF. The CDR3 DNA reads TGTGCCAGCAGCGTAGCAGGGTCCTCACCCCTCAACTTT. Combining the CDR3 with reference TRBV9 and TRBJ1-6 gives the whole variable domain DSGVTQTPKHLITATGQRVTLRCSPRSGDLSVYWYQQSLDQGLQFLIQYYNGEERAKGNILERFSAQQFPDLHSELNLSSLELGDSALYFCASSVAGSSPLNFGNGTRLTVT.

This clonotype was recorded a few times. V gene TRBV9 combines with J gene TRBJ2-2; the match to TRBD2 covers 11 bases. Per germline, CDR1 SGDLS and CDR2 YYNGEE. This CDR3 contains 17 residues. After removal of 4 bases from V and 2 bases from J, the junction contained 7 bases not matched to a gene. The CDR3 coding sequence is TGTGCCAGCAGCTTCGGGACTAGCGGAGGAAACACCGGGGAGCTGTTTTTT. Its protein is CASSFGTSGGNTGELFF.

The CDR3 coding sequence is TGTGCCAGCAGCTTAGGATTGGCACACAGGGCCACAGATACGCAGTATTTT. Translated, it gives CASSLGLAHRATDTQYF. The chain uses TRBV7-2 and TRBJ2-3; possible D gene TRBD1, 6 bases. Germline loops: CDR1 SGHTA, CDR2 FQGNSA. Trimming pared 1 base from V and 2 bases from J, leaving 16 bases between. This CDR3 has 17 residues.

The rearrangement links TRBV18 to TRBJ2-1; 8 bases agree with TRBD2. Germline V gives CDR1 KGHSH, CDR2 LQKENI. The CDR3 runs 14 residues. V trimming: 2 bases; J trimming: 10 bases; junction bases outside the gene matches: 7. The CDR3 coding sequence is TGTGCCAGCTCACCAGACGCGGGGGGAGAGGAGCAGTTCTTC. As protein: CASSPDAGGEEQFF.

This clonotype was recorded a few times. The V and J genes are TRBV10-3 and TRBJ2-1; TRBD2 aligns across 8 bases. Germline lookup yields CDR1 ENHRY and CDR2 SYGVKD. With 2 bases clipped from V and 9 bases from J, the junction kept 9 bases outside the gene matches. The CDR3 runs 15 residues. The CDR3 is CAISEIAGKSSEQFF. CDR3 DNA sequence: TGTGCCATCAGTGAGATAGCGGGAAAAAGTTCTGAGCAGTTCTTC.

This clonotype has only a few counts. The chain links TRBV7-2 to TRBJ2-3; TRBD2 agrees at 7 bases. V lost 5 bases to trimming and J lost 2 bases; unmatched junction nucleotides: 10. The CDR3 consists of 16 residues. Germline V gene lookup returns CDR1 SGHTA and CDR2 FQGNSA. CDR3 region: CASSEIPGLTTDTQYF. The DNA of the CDR3 is TGTGCCAGCAGCGAAATACCGGGACTAACCACAGATACGCAGTATTTT.

This clonotype was counted between two and nine times. This rearrangement joins TRBV4-1 to TRBJ2-7; D is uncertain. The CDR3 runs 15 residues. The germline CDR1 and CDR2 sequences are MGHRA and YSYEKL. Trimming cost V 0 bases and J 4 bases, with 13 bases left between them. CDR3 in amino acids: CASSQENLAAYEQYF. The CDR3 DNA is TGCGCCAGCAGCCAAGAGAATCTGGCGGCGTACGAGCAGTACTTC.

V usage is TRBV7-2 and J usage is TRBJ1-5; 7 bases are shared with TRBD1. The V and J ends lost 4 bases and 2 bases, in that order; junction bases with no gene match: 20. The germline V gene has CDR1 SGHTA and CDR2 FQGNSA. The CDR3 contains 20 residues. The CDR3 bases are TGTGCCAGCAGCTCCCCTCTGCCCTTACGACAGGGTAACGGCAATCAGCCCCAGCATTTT. Translating it yields CASSSPLPLRQGNGNQPQHF.